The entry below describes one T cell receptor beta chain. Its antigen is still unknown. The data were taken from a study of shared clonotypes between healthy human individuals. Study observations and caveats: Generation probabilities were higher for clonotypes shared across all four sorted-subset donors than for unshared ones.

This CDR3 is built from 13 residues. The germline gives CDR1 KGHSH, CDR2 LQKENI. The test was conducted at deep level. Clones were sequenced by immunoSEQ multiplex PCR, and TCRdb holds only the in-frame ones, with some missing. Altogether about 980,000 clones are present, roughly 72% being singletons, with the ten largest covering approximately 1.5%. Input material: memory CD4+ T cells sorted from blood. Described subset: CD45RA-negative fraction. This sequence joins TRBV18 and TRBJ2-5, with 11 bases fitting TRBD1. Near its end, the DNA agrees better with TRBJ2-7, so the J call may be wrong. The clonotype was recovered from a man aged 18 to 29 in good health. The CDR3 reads CASSPGQGDEQYF. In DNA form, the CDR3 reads TGTGCCAGCTCACCGGGACAGGGGGACGAGCAGTACTTC.